This entry describes one T cell receptor (beta chain). Its matching antigen is unknown. This sample was included in a study of cytomegalovirus exposure and HLA in healthy donors. Study-level findings and limits: Upon later analysis, TCR association rates were observed to vary by HLA locus, being highest for DRB1 and lowest for HLA-C.

Per the germline V gene, CDR1 is MNHEY and CDR2 is SVGAGI. This CDR3 is built from 15 residues. V lost 5 bases to trimming and J lost 0 bases, with 13 bases between them. PCR involved 60 Vbeta and 13 Jbeta primers. Generated by immunoSEQ multiplex PCR, the TCRdb table keeps only in-frame clones and is missing some. The top ten hold roughly 2% of the sample, which has 180,000 or so clones, about four fifths seen once. The source material was PBMCs. The receptor comes from a woman aged 25 to 39 in good health and CMV-seronegative. This chain uses TRBV6-5 with TRBJ1-2, with no clear D. The chain's CDR3 is CASSPPGVPNYGYTF. For the CDR3, the DNA is TGTGCCAGCAGTCCGCCCGGGGTCCCTAACTATGGCTACACCTTC.